This entry is about one T cell receptor (beta chain). This entry is derived from a study of blood T cells in healthy people across ages. Then a second PCR, running roughly 7 to 11 cycles, was carried out with a sample-barcoded 5' primer and a J-beta primer mix. TCRdb re-called the 5' RACE reads with MiXCR, one entry per CDR3 protein. The sample lists 750,000 to 950,000 distinct CDR3 sequences, approximately 24% occurring once. This same sample was also part of a study on T cells of mothers and their children.

The source is a boy younger than 18 in good health. Material: blood.

This CDR3 reads CASSAGPRGEQYF. Here the CDR3 DNA reads TGTGCCAGTAGTGCCGGGCCCCGCGGAGAGCAGTACTTC. V gene TRBV19 combines with J gene TRBJ2-7, with D unresolved. Trimming pared 5 bases from V and 7 bases from J, leaving 15 bases between. There are 13 residues in the CDR3. Germline-derived CDR1 and CDR2 are LNHDA and SQIVND (reference sequence). The full variable domain, with the rest looked up from reference TRBV19 and TRBJ2-7, is DGGITQSPKYLFRKEGQNVTLSCEQNLNHDAMYWYRQDPGQGLRLIYYSQIVNDFQKGDIAEGYSVSREKKESFPLTVTSAQKNPTAFYLCASSAGPRGEQYFGPGTRLTVT.